This T cell receptor beta chain is drawn from a study of spatial heterogeneity in lung cancer. Study-wide findings and caveats: Tumor mutation counts were tracked by expanded intratumoral alpha and beta TCR counts. The counts of expanded TCRs, ubiquitous and regional, tracked ubiquitous and regional nonsynonymous mutations, respectively.

This CDR3 is 16 amino acids long. V was clipped by 2 bases and J by 7 bases, with 22 bases between them. Germline loops: CDR1 DFQATT, CDR2 SNEGSKA (reference sequence). Time point described: sample taken at primary tumor resection. Whole RNA came from tumor, nontumor lung or frozen PBMC and was sequenced without being sorted. This clonotype counts as medium-sized. Its target is not known. A library prepared for alpha chains yielded this beta chain as an off-target read; its size is of little meaning. TCRdb re-called the 5' RACE reads with MiXCR, one entry per CDR3 protein. The table records several thousand distinct CDR3 sequences, over 4.5% of them present only once.

The chain combines TRBV20-1 with TRBJ2-3, with D perhaps TRBD1 or TRBD2 (6 bases each). Here the sequenced sample was lung tumor tissue, taken at surgery. This receptor was taken from a female donor with early-stage non-small cell lung cancer. This CDR3 reads CSARPNPRGPGYTQYF. Written as DNA, the CDR3 is TGCAGTGCTAGACCCAACCCCCGGGGGCCCGGCTATACGCAGTATTTT.